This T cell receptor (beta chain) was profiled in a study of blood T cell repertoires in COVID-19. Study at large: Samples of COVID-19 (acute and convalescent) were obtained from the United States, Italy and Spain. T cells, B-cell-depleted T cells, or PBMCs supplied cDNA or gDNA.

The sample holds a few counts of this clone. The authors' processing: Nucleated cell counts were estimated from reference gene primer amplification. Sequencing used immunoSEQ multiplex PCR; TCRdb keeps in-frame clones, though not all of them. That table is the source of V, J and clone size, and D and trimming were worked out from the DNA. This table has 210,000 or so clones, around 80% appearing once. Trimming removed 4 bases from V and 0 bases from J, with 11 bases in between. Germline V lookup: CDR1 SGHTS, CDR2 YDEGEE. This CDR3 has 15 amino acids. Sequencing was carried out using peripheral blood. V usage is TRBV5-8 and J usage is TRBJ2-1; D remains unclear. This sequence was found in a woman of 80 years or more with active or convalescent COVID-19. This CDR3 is CASSPLTSSYNEQFF. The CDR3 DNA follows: TGTGCCAGCAGCCCCCTTACGAGCTCCTACAATGAGCAGTTCTTC.